This TCR beta chain was profiled in a study of molecular identifiers for immune sequencing clone quantification. The CDR3 is made up of 12 amino acids. Trimming shortened V by 3 bases and J by 5 bases, and 6 bases separated the two germline ends. CDR1 WSHSY and CDR2 SAAADI come from the germline V gene. This clonotype was observed at least ten times. TCRdb reanalysed the PCR reads using MiXCR and keeps one entry per CDR3 protein. The repertoire holds around 40,000 distinct CDR3 sequences, with approximately 19% as singletons. V and J are TRBV10-2 and TRBJ2-3; D remains ambiguous. The receptor's source is a human donor in good health. Some libraries in this study had Jurkat cell RNA spiked in. The sample consisted of naive CD8+ T cells from blood, with Jurkat cell RNA spiked in. The subset: FACS-sorted CD8+CD4-CCR7+CD45RA+ naive T cells. Here the CDR3 DNA reads TGCGCCAGCAGTGATCCTCAAGATACGCAGTATTTT. It is translated as CASSDPQDTQYF.